This T cell receptor beta chain stems from a study of T-cell reconstitution after alpha-beta-depleted transplantation in children. The TCRbeta library incorporated unique molecular identifiers. TCRdb passed the PCR reads through MiXCR, listing each CDR3 protein once. The sample lists 200,000 to 250,000 distinct CDR3 sequences; approximately 9.8% were seen once. This clonotype was counted ten times or more. Germline V CDR1 and CDR2: SGHRS, YFSETQ. The CDR3 spans 13 residues. V was pared by 4 bases and J by 7 bases, with 12 bases between. The V gene is TRBV5-1, the J gene TRBJ1-3, with no clear D. The sequenced sample was PBMCs from the stem cell graft donor, obtained from the stem cell graft. The sequence came from a human donor who donated a stem cell graft to a child with SCID. The CDR3 DNA sequence: TGCGCCAGCAGCCTAGAAGAAAGGAACACCATATATTTT. The encoded protein is CASSLEERNTIYF.